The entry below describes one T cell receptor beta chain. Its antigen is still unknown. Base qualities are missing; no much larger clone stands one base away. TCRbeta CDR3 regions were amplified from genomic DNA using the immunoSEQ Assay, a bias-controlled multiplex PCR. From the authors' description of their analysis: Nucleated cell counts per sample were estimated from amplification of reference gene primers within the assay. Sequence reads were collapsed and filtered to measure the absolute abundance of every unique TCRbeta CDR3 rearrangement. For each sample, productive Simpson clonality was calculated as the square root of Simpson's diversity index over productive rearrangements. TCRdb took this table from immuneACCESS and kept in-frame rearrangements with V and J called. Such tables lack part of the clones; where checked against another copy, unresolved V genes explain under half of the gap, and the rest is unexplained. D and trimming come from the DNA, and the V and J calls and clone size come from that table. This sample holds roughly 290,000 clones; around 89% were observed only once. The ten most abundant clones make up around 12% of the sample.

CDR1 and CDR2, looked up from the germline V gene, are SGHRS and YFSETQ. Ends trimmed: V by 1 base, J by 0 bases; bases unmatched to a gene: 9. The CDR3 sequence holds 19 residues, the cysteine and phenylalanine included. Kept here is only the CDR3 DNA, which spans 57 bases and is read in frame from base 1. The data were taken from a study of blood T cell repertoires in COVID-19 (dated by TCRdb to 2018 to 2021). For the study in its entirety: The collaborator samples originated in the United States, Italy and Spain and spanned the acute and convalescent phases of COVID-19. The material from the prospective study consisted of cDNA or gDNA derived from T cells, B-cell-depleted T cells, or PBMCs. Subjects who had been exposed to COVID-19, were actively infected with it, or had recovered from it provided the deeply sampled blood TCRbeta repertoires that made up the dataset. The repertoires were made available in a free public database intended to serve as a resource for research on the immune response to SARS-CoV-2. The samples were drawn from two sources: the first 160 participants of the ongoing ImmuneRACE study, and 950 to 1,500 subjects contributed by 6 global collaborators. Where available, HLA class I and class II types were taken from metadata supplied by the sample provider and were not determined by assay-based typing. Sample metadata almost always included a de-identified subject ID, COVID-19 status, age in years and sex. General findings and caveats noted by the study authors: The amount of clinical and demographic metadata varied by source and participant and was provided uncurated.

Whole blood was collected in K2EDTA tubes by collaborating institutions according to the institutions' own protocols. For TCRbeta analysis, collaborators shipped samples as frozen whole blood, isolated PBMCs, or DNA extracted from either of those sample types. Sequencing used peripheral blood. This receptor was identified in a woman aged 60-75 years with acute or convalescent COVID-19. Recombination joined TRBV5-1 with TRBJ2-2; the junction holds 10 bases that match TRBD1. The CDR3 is CASSLFPRQGAANTGELFF. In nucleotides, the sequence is TGCGCCAGCAGCTTGTTTCCGAGACAGGGGGCTGCGAACACCGGGGAGCTGTTTTTT.